What follows is one T cell receptor beta chain and its context. This sample was taken from a study of blood T cell repertoires in COVID-19. The wider study: The United States, Italy and Spain were the sources of the acute and convalescent COVID-19 samples. PBMCs, B-cell-depleted T cells, or T cells provided the cDNA or gDNA that made up the material.

Trimming pared 7 bases from V and 6 bases from J, leaving 18 bases between. The CDR3 has 14 residues. The V gene's germline CDR1 is LNHDA and CDR2 SQIVND (reference sequence). Repertoires were generated with immunoSEQ multiplex PCR, while TCRdb's copy carries only in-frame clones and drops some. The sample includes 200,000 or so clones, less than 90% seen only once; the top ten take roughly 5%. The chain is built from TRBV19 and TRBJ1-2; D unclear. The source of this sequence is a woman aged 55-69 years who had recovered from COVID-19. Sequenced: peripheral blood. CDR3: CASTLDRRLNGYTF. Here the CDR3 DNA reads TGTGCCAGTACCCTCGATCGGAGACTTAATGGCTACACCTTC.